The rows below give T cell receptor beta chains drawn from one sample of a study of T cells in Graves' hyperthyroidism and ophthalmopathy. TCRdb called the multiplex PCR reads again in MiXCR, with one record for every CDR3 protein. The sample yields under 450,000 distinct CDR3 sequences, 15% to 17% seen once. Sample: blood. These receptors came from a woman aged 18-29 years with Graves' hyperthyroidism. CDR3s include the opening cysteine and the closing phenylalanine or tryptophan. Fields, in order: CDR3 DNA, CDR3 protein, D gene, V gene, J gene, clone size. The D gene is left open where the match is weak. A row's size may be missing; if present it is once, few, many or a size class.

cdr3_nt: TGTGCCAGCAGCTCCCTTGCCGCAGATACGCAGTATTTT
cdr3_aa: CASSSLAADTQYF
d_call: -
v_call: TRBV13
j_call: TRBJ2-3
clone_size: many

cdr3_nt: TGTGCCAGCAGTGCACTAGCGGGCACAGATACGCAGTATTTT
cdr3_aa: CASSALAGTDTQYF
d_call: TRBD2
v_call: TRBV6-1
j_call: TRBJ2-3
clone_size: -

cdr3_nt: TGTGCCACCAGTGATTCGGGGGCGGGAGAGACCCAGTACTTC
cdr3_aa: CATSDSGAGETQYF
d_call: -
v_call: TRBV24-1
j_call: TRBJ2-5
clone_size: many

cdr3_nt: TGTGCCAGCCGAGGCTACGGGGAGCTGTTTTTT
cdr3_aa: CASRGYGELFF
d_call: -
v_call: TRBV3-1
j_call: TRBJ2-2
clone_size: many

cdr3_nt: TGCGCCAGCAGCCAAGCGGCTGGTCTCCCTGGGTTCTTC
cdr3_aa: CASSQAAGLPGFF
d_call: -
v_call: TRBV4-1
j_call: TRBJ2-1
clone_size: few

cdr3_nt: TGTGCCAGCAGCCAAGATCCCGCACTAGCGGGGGCAGATACGCAGTATTTT
cdr3_aa: CASSQDPALAGADTQYF
d_call: TRBD2
v_call: TRBV4-2
j_call: TRBJ2-3
clone_size: -

cdr3_nt: TGTGCCAGCTCGGCCCAGGGACTGAACTCCTACGAGCAGTACTTC
cdr3_aa: CASSAQGLNSYEQYF
d_call: -
v_call: TRBV18
j_call: TRBJ2-7
clone_size: many

cdr3_nt: TGTGCCACCGCCTCGGCAGGGGCCGAAGACTATGGCTACACCTTC
cdr3_aa: CATASAGAEDYGYTF
d_call: -
v_call: TRBV24-1
j_call: TRBJ1-2
clone_size: many

cdr3_nt: TGTGCTAGTGGTTCCGGATTCAATAATTCACCCCTCCACTTT
cdr3_aa: CASGSGFNNSPLHF
d_call: -
v_call: TRBV12-5
j_call: TRBJ1-6
clone_size: many

cdr3_nt: TGCAGTGCTATACAGGGGGTGATCACCGGGGAGCTGTTTTTT
cdr3_aa: CSAIQGVITGELFF
d_call: TRBD1
v_call: TRBV20-1
j_call: TRBJ2-2
clone_size: many

cdr3_nt: TGCGCCAGCAGCTTGGGGCCAGCGGGGGGGCCATATGAGCAGTTCTTC
cdr3_aa: CASSLGPAGGPYEQFF
d_call: TRBD2
v_call: TRBV5-1
j_call: TRBJ2-1
clone_size: many

cdr3_nt: TGTGCCACCAGTGATTACCTAGCGGGGAGCGAAGGCACAGATACGCAGTATTTT
cdr3_aa: CATSDYLAGSEGTDTQYF
d_call: TRBD2
v_call: TRBV24-1
j_call: TRBJ2-3
clone_size: few

cdr3_nt: TGCGCCAGCACCCACAGACTGGCCCCCTGGAGGGTGCAGTACTTC
cdr3_aa: CASTHRLAPWRVQYF
d_call: -
v_call: TRBV4-1
j_call: TRBJ2-7
clone_size: few

cdr3_nt: TGTGCCAGCAGCCAAGCGGACGCTACCCGTGGCTACACCTTC
cdr3_aa: CASSQADATRGYTF
d_call: -
v_call: TRBV3-1
j_call: TRBJ1-2
clone_size: many

cdr3_nt: TGTGCCAGCAGCCCCCCTGGTGTGATAAACACCGGGGAGCTGTTTTTT
cdr3_aa: CASSPPGVINTGELFF
d_call: -
v_call: TRBV13
j_call: TRBJ2-2
clone_size: many

cdr3_nt: TGTGCCAGCTCACCCCCGGACAGAAACAATGAGCAGTTCTTC
cdr3_aa: CASSPPDRNNEQFF
d_call: -
v_call: TRBV18
j_call: TRBJ2-1
clone_size: many

cdr3_nt: TGTGCCAGCAGTTACCAAGGGGGAGGGCTTGTCTCTGGAAACACCATATATTTT
cdr3_aa: CASSYQGGGLVSGNTIYF
d_call: -
v_call: TRBV28
j_call: TRBJ1-3
clone_size: many

cdr3_nt: TGTGCCAGCTTCCGGGAGGTGAGCTCCTACAATGAGCAGTTCTTC
cdr3_aa: CASFREVSSYNEQFF
d_call: TRBD2
v_call: TRBV18
j_call: TRBJ2-1
clone_size: many

cdr3_nt: TGTGCCAGCAGCGTAGGAGTGCGGGGGGGCACCGGGGAGCTGTTTTTT
cdr3_aa: CASSVGVRGGTGELFF
d_call: TRBD2
v_call: TRBV9
j_call: TRBJ2-2
clone_size: many

cdr3_nt: TGCGCCAGCAGCACTTTCATCAGGGATCCCTATGGCTACACCTTC
cdr3_aa: CASSTFIRDPYGYTF
d_call: -
v_call: TRBV4-1
j_call: TRBJ1-2
clone_size: -

cdr3_nt: TGTGCCAGCAGGCGGCAGGGCGCCCACGAGCAGTACTTC
cdr3_aa: CASRRQGAHEQYF
d_call: -
v_call: TRBV2
j_call: TRBJ2-7
clone_size: -

cdr3_nt: TGTGCCAGCAGCCAATCGGGCGGGAGGGCCAACTACGAGCAGTACTTC
cdr3_aa: CASSQSGGRANYEQYF
d_call: TRBD2
v_call: TRBV4-2
j_call: TRBJ2-7
clone_size: once

cdr3_nt: TGTGCCAGCAGCCAAGACGCAGGACTAGCGGGGGGACTGAAACAGTACTTC
cdr3_aa: CASSQDAGLAGGLKQYF
d_call: TRBD2
v_call: TRBV14
j_call: TRBJ2-5
clone_size: -

cdr3_nt: TGCGCCAGCAGGCCCCCAGGGAACAATGGCTACACCTTC
cdr3_aa: CASRPPGNNGYTF
d_call: -
v_call: TRBV10-2
j_call: TRBJ1-2
clone_size: -

cdr3_nt: TGTGCCAGTAGTCCACGAGAGGGTTGGGAGACCCAGTACTTC
cdr3_aa: CASSPREGWETQYF
d_call: -
v_call: TRBV19
j_call: TRBJ2-5
clone_size: -

cdr3_nt: TGTGCCAGCAGCTTACTAGGCCCTGAGGGGGAGCAGTTCTTC
cdr3_aa: CASSLLGPEGEQFF
d_call: -
v_call: TRBV7-3
j_call: TRBJ2-1
clone_size: medium-sized

cdr3_nt: TGCAGTGCTAGAGATCGGACAGGGGGTCAGCCCCAGCATTTT
cdr3_aa: CSARDRTGGQPQHF
d_call: TRBD1
v_call: TRBV20-1
j_call: TRBJ1-5
clone_size: many

cdr3_nt: TGTGCCAGCAGTTACTCAACTGGGGGCGGCGGGGAGCTGTTTTTT
cdr3_aa: CASSYSTGGGGELFF
d_call: -
v_call: TRBV6-5
j_call: TRBJ2-2
clone_size: many

cdr3_nt: TGTGCCAGCAGTGACAGGAGGGAGATGAGCAATCAGCCCCAGCATTTT
cdr3_aa: CASSDRREMSNQPQHF
d_call: -
v_call: TRBV6-1
j_call: TRBJ1-5
clone_size: many

cdr3_nt: TGCAGTGCCACAACCCTAGGGACAGGGGGCGTGGAGACCCAGTACTTC
cdr3_aa: CSATTLGTGGVETQYF
d_call: TRBD1
v_call: TRBV20-1
j_call: TRBJ2-5
clone_size: few

cdr3_nt: TGTGCCAGCAGTGAATCGGGGGAGCGGAACTATGGCTACACCTTC
cdr3_aa: CASSESGERNYGYTF
d_call: -
v_call: TRBV2
j_call: TRBJ1-2
clone_size: many

cdr3_nt: TGTGCCAGCTCACCAGTTTATACAGGGGGCTCTGGGGCCAACGTCCTGACTTTC
cdr3_aa: CASSPVYTGGSGANVLTF
d_call: TRBD1
v_call: TRBV18
j_call: TRBJ2-6
clone_size: few

cdr3_nt: TGCAGCGGCAGGCGGGAGAGCGCAGATACGCAGTATTTT
cdr3_aa: CSGRRESADTQYF
d_call: TRBD2
v_call: TRBV29-1
j_call: TRBJ2-3
clone_size: many

cdr3_nt: TGTGCCAGCAGTCGAGCGAGAGACGACTACAATGAGCAGTTCTTC
cdr3_aa: CASSRARDDYNEQFF
d_call: -
v_call: TRBV27
j_call: TRBJ2-1
clone_size: many

cdr3_nt: TGCGCCAGCAGCTTGTCAGGGGGCTTAAATGAGCAGTTCTTC
cdr3_aa: CASSLSGGLNEQFF
d_call: TRBD1
v_call: TRBV5-1
j_call: TRBJ2-1
clone_size: few

cdr3_nt: TGTGCCAGCAGCCAGTTGGGGACAGGCAATCAGCCCCAGCATTTT
cdr3_aa: CASSQLGTGNQPQHF
d_call: TRBD1
v_call: TRBV3-1
j_call: TRBJ1-5
clone_size: -

cdr3_nt: TGTGCCAGCAGCCGCACCGGGACGGGGAATAGCACAGATACGCAGTATTTT
cdr3_aa: CASSRTGTGNSTDTQYF
d_call: -
v_call: TRBV7-9
j_call: TRBJ2-3
clone_size: many

cdr3_nt: TGTGCCAGCAGTTTATCCCTCGGAGGGCGGGGGGAGACCCAGTACTTC
cdr3_aa: CASSLSLGGRGETQYF
d_call: TRBD2
v_call: TRBV28
j_call: TRBJ2-5
clone_size: many

cdr3_nt: TGCGCCAGCAGCTTCGGCGGGAGGGTCGGCGAGCAGTACTTC
cdr3_aa: CASSFGGRVGEQYF
d_call: TRBD2
v_call: TRBV5-1
j_call: TRBJ2-7
clone_size: many

cdr3_nt: TGTGCCAGTACCCACCGGGACTCGAACACCGGGGAGCTGTTTTTT
cdr3_aa: CASTHRDSNTGELFF
d_call: -
v_call: TRBV19
j_call: TRBJ2-2
clone_size: -

cdr3_nt: TGTGCCAGCAGCCCTGGACTAGCGGGGCACACAGATACGCAGTATTTT
cdr3_aa: CASSPGLAGHTDTQYF
d_call: TRBD2
v_call: TRBV11-2
j_call: TRBJ2-3
clone_size: many

cdr3_nt: TGTGCCAGTAGTATTGAGGGACATCCGAACACTGAAGCTTTCTTT
cdr3_aa: CASSIEGHPNTEAFF
d_call: -
v_call: TRBV19
j_call: TRBJ1-1
clone_size: once

cdr3_nt: TGTGCCAGCAGCTTAGATCGTCTGACAGGGGCCAGGCCAGATACGCAGTATTTT
cdr3_aa: CASSLDRLTGARPDTQYF
d_call: TRBD1
v_call: TRBV11-3
j_call: TRBJ2-3
clone_size: few

cdr3_nt: TGTGCCAGCAGGATACAAGCCGCCTACGAGCAGTACTTC
cdr3_aa: CASRIQAAYEQYF
d_call: -
v_call: TRBV6-1
j_call: TRBJ2-7
clone_size: few

cdr3_nt: TGCAGCGTTGAAGGCAGCGGAAACACCATATATTTT
cdr3_aa: CSVEGSGNTIYF
d_call: -
v_call: TRBV29-1
j_call: TRBJ1-3
clone_size: -

cdr3_nt: TGTGCCAGCAGTGAAGTTCTCAGGGGCAATCAGCCCCAGCATTTT
cdr3_aa: CASSEVLRGNQPQHF
d_call: -
v_call: TRBV2
j_call: TRBJ1-5
clone_size: many

cdr3_nt: TGTGCCTGGAGTGTACAGGCCTTTGCACATGGAAACACCATATATTTT
cdr3_aa: CAWSVQAFAHGNTIYF
d_call: -
v_call: TRBV30
j_call: TRBJ1-3
clone_size: many

cdr3_nt: TGTGCCACCAGCTTAGCGGGAGGCCCCAATGAGCAGTTCTTC
cdr3_aa: CATSLAGGPNEQFF
d_call: TRBD2
v_call: TRBV24-1
j_call: TRBJ2-1
clone_size: many

cdr3_nt: TGTGCCAGTAGTACCTTCCGGCGGTACAATGAGCAGTTCTTC
cdr3_aa: CASSTFRRYNEQFF
d_call: -
v_call: TRBV19
j_call: TRBJ2-1
clone_size: -

cdr3_nt: TGTGCCACCAGTGATTCGTACCCGGACAGGGAGAGTAAAAGAAGCTCCTACGAGCAGTACTTC
cdr3_aa: CATSDSYPDRESKRSSYEQYF
d_call: TRBD1
v_call: TRBV24-1
j_call: TRBJ2-7
clone_size: -

cdr3_nt: TGCAGTGCTAACCAGGGGGAGAGGGACCTCAATGAGCAGTTCTTC
cdr3_aa: CSANQGERDLNEQFF
d_call: TRBD1
v_call: TRBV20-1
j_call: TRBJ2-1
clone_size: many

cdr3_nt: TGTGCCAGCAGTTTTCCCGGACAGGGACCTAATGAGCAGTTCTTC
cdr3_aa: CASSFPGQGPNEQFF
d_call: TRBD1
v_call: TRBV12-3/TRBV12-4
j_call: TRBJ2-1
clone_size: many

cdr3_nt: TGTGCCACCAGTGATCCACCCAAACTAGACGGGCAGTACTTC
cdr3_aa: CATSDPPKLDGQYF
d_call: -
v_call: TRBV24-1
j_call: TRBJ2-7
clone_size: many